A selection of T cell receptor beta chains follows, all from one sample in a study of cytomegalovirus exposure and HLA in healthy donors. TCRdb's copy holds only in-frame clones and misses some; the assay was immunoSEQ multiplex PCR. Among 150,000 to 200,000 clones listed, approximately 70% were seen once. Sequenced material: PBMCs. The receptors come from a man between 18 and 29 years old in good health and CMV-seropositive. Both conserved end residues are part of each CDR3. A D gene is named only where the DNA matches it firmly. Rows may omit the clone size; those that give it use once, few, many or a size class.

CDR3 protein: CASSFRGDRGRDEQFF
CDR3 DNA: TGTGCCAGCAGCTTCCGCGGGGACAGGGGGAGGGATGAGCAGTTCTTC
D gene: TRBD1
V gene: TRBV7-8
J gene: TRBJ2-1
clone size: few

CDR3 protein: CASSSLEGRQGSGYTF
CDR3 DNA: TGTGCCAGCAGCTCTCTAGAAGGTCGACAGGGAAGTGGCTACACCTTC
D gene: TRBD1
V gene: TRBV5-4
J gene: TRBJ1-2
clone size: -

CDR3 protein: CASSQVTAGELFF
CDR3 DNA: TGTGCCAGCAGCCAAGTAACAGCCGGGGAGCTGTTTTTT
D gene: -
V gene: TRBV14
J gene: TRBJ2-2
clone size: -

CDR3 protein: CASSARQGGTEAFF
CDR3 DNA: TGCGCCAGCAGCGCAAGACAGGGAGGCACTGAAGCTTTCTTT
D gene: TRBD1
V gene: TRBV4-1
J gene: TRBJ1-1
clone size: -

CDR3 protein: CAWSSGGSFTDTQYF
CDR3 DNA: TGTGCCTGGAGTTCGGGGGGGAGTTTCACAGATACGCAGTATTTT
D gene: TRBD2
V gene: TRBV30
J gene: TRBJ2-3
clone size: -

CDR3 protein: CASSHPVRGKLTDTQYF
CDR3 DNA: TGCGCCAGCAGCCACCCGGTCCGGGGGAAACTCACAGATACGCAGTATTTT
D gene: -
V gene: TRBV4-1
J gene: TRBJ2-3
clone size: -

CDR3 protein: CASSQGPNTEAFF
CDR3 DNA: TGCGCCAGCAGCCAAGGGCCGAACACTGAAGCTTTCTTT
D gene: -
V gene: TRBV4-1
J gene: TRBJ1-1
clone size: -

CDR3 protein: CASSYRDRGNGYTF
CDR3 DNA: TGTGCCAGCAGCTACCGGGACAGGGGGAATGGCTACACCTTC
D gene: TRBD1
V gene: TRBV7-9
J gene: TRBJ1-2
clone size: -

CDR3 protein: CASSSAGTGTHGYTF
CDR3 DNA: TGTGCCAGCAGTTCCGCCGGGACAGGTACCCATGGCTACACCTTC
D gene: TRBD1
V gene: TRBV6-5
J gene: TRBJ1-2
clone size: -

CDR3 protein: CASRGTGGGNQPQHF
CDR3 DNA: TGTGCCAGTAGGGGGACAGGCGGCGGAAATCAGCCCCAGCATTTT
D gene: TRBD1
V gene: TRBV19
J gene: TRBJ1-5
clone size: few

CDR3 protein: CASRGANEKLFF
CDR3 DNA: TGTGCCAGCAGGGGAGCTAATGAAAAACTGTTTTTT
D gene: -
V gene: TRBV2
J gene: TRBJ1-4
clone size: once

CDR3 protein: CASSPVTGTIGITDTQYF
CDR3 DNA: TGTGCCAGCTCACCTGTGACAGGGACGATTGGAATCACAGATACGCAGTATTTT
D gene: TRBD1
V gene: TRBV18
J gene: TRBJ2-3
clone size: -

CDR3 protein: CASSMVAGQGSGELFF
CDR3 DNA: TGTGCCAGTAGTATGGTGGCGGGACAGGGCTCCGGGGAGCTGTTTTTT
D gene: TRBD1
V gene: TRBV19
J gene: TRBJ2-2
clone size: -